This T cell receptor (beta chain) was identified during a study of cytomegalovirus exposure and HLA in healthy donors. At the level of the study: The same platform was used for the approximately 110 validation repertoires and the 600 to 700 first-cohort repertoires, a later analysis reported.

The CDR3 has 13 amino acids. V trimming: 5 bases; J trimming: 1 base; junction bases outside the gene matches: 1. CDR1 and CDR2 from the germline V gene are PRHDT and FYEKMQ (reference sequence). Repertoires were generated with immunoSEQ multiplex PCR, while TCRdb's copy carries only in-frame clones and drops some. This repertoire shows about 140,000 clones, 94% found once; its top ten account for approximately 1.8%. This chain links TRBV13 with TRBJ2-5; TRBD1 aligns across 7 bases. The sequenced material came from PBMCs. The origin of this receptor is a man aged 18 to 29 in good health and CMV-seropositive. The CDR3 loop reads CASSGQVQETQYF. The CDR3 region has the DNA TGTGCCAGCAGCGGACAGGTCCAAGAGACCCAGTACTTC.